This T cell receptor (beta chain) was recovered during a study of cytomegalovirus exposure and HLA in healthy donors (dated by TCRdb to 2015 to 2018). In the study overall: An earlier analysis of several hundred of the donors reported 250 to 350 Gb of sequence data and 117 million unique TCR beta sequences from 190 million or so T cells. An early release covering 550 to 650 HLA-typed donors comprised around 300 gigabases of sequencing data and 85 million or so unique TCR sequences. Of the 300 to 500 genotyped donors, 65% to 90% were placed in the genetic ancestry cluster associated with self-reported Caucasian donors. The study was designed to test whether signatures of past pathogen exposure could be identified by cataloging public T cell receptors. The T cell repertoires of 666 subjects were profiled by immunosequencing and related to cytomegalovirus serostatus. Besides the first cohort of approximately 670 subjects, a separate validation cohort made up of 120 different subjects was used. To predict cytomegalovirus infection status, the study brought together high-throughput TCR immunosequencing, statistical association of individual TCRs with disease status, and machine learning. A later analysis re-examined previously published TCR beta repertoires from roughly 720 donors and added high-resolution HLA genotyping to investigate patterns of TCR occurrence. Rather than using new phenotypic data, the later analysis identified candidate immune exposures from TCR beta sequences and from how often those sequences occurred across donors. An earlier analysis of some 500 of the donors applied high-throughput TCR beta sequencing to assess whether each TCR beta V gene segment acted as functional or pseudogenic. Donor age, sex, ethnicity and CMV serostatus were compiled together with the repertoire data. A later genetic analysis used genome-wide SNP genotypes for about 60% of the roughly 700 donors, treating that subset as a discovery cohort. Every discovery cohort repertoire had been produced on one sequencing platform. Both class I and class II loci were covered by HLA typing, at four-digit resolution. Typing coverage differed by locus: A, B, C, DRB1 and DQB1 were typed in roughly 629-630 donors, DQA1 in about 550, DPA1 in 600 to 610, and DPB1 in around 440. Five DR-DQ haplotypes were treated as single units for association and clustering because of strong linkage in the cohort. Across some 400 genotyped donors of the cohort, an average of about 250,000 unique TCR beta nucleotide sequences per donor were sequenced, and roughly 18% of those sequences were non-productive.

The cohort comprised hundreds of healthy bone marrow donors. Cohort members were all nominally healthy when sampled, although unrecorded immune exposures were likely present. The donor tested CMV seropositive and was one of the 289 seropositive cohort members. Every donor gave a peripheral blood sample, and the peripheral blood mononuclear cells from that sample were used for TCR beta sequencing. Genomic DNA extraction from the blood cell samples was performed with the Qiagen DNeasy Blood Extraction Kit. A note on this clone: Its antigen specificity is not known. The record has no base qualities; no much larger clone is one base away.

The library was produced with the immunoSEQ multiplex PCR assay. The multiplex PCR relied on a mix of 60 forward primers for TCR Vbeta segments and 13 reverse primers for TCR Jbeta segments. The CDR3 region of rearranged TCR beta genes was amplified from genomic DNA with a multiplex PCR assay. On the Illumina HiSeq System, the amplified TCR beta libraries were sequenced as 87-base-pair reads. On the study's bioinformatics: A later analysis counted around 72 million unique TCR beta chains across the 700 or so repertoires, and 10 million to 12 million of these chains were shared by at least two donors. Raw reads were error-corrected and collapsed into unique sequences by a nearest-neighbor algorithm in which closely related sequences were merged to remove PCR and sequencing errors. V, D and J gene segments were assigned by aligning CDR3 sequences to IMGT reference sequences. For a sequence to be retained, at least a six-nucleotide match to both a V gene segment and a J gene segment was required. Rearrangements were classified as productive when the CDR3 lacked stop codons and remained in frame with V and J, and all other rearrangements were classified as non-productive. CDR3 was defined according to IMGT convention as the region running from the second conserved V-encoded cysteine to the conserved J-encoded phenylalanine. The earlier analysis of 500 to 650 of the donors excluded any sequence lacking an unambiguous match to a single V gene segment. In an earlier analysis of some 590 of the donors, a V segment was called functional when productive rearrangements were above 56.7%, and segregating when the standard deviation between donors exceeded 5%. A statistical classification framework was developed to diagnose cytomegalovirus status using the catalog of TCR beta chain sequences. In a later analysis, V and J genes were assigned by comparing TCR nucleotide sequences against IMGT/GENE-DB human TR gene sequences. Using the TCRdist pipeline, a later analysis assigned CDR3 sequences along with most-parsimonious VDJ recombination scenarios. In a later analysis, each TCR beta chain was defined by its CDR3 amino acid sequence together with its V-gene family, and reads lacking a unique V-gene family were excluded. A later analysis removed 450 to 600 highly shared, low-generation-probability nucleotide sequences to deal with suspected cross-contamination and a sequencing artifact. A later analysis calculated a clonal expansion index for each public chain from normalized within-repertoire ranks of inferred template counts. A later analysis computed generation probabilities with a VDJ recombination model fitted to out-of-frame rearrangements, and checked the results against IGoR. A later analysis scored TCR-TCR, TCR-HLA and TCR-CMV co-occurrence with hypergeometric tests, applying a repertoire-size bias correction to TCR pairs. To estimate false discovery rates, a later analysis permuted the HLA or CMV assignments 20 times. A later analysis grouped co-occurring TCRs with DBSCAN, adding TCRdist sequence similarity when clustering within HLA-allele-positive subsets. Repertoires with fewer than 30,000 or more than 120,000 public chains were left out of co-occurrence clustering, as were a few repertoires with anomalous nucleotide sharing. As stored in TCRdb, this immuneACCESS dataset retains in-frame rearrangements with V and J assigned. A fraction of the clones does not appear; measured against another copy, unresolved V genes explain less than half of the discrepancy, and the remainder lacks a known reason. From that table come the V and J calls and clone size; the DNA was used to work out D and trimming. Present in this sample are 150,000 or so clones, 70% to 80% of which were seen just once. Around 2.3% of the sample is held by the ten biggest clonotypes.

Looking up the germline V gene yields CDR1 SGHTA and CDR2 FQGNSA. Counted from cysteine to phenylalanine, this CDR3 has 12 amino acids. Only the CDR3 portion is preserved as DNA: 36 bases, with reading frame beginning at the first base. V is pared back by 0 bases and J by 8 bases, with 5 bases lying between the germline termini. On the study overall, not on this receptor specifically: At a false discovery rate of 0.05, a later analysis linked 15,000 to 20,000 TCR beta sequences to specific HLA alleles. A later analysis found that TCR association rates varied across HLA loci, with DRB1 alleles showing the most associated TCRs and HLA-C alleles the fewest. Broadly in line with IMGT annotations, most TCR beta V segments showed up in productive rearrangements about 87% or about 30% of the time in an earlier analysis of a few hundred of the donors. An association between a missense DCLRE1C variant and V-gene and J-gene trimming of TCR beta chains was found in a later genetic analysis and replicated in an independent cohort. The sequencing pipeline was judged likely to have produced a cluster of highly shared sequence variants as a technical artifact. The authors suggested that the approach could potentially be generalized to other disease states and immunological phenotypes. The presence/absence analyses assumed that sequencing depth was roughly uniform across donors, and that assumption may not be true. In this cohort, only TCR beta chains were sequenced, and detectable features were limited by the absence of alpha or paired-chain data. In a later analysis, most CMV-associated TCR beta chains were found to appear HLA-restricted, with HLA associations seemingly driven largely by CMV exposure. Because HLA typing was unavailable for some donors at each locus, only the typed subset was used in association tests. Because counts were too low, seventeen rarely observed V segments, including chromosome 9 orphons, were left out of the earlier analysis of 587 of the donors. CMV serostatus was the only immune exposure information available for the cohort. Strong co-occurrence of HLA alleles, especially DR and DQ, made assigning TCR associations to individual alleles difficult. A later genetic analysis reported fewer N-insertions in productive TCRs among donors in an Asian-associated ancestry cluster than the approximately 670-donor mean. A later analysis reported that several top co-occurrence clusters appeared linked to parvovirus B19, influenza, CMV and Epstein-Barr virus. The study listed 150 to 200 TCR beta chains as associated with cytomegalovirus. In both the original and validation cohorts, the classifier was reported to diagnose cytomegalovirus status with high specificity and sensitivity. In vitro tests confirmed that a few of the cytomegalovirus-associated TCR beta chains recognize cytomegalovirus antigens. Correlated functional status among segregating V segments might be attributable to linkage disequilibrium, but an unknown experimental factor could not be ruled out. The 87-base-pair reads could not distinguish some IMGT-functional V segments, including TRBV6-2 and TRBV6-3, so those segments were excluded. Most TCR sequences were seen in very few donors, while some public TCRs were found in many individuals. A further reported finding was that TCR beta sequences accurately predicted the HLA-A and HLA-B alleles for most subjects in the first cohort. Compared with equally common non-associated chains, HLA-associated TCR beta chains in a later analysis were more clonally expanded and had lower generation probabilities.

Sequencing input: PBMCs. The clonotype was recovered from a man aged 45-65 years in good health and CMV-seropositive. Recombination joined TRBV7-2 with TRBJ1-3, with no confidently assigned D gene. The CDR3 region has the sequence CASSLASYTIYF. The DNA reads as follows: TGTGCCAGCAGCTTAGCGTCCTACACCATATATTTT. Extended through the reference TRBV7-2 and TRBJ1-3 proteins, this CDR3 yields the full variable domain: GAGVSQSPSNKVTEKGKDVELRCDPISGHTALYWYRQSLGQGLEFLIYFQGNSAPDKSGLPSDRFSAERTGGSVSTLTIQRTQQEDSAVYLCASSLASYTIYFGEGSWLTVV.